This passage covers 21 T cell receptor beta chains from one sample sequenced in a study of blood T cells in healthy people across ages. A second PCR, run for roughly 7 to 12 cycles, used a sample-barcoded 5' primer plus a J-beta primer mix. From the 5' RACE reads, TCRdb called clonotypes with MiXCR, one entry per CDR3 protein. The sample consists of 550,000 to 700,000 distinct CDR3 sequences, 25% to 30% of them appearing once. Material for sequencing was blood. These receptors were obtained from a woman aged 70-85 years in good health.

This clonotype appeared a few times. The gene calls are TRBV7-2 and TRBJ2-7, with D maybe TRBD2 (6 bases). The germline V and J ends were trimmed by 1 base and 4 bases, with 14 bases remaining between them. From germline, CDR1 is SGHTA and CDR2 FQGNSA. The CDR3 totals 15 residues. Written as DNA, the CDR3 is TGTGCCAGCAGCTTAGTGGCTGGCGGGGCTTACGAGCAGTACTTC. Its protein is CASSLVAGGAYEQYF. Full variable domain (rest looked up from reference TRBV7-2 and TRBJ2-7): GAGVSQSPSNKVTEKGKDVELRCDPISGHTALYWYRQSLGQGLEFLIYFQGNSAPDKSGLPSDRFSAERTGGSVSTLTIQRTQQEDSAVYLCASSLVAGGAYEQYFGPGTRLTVT.

This clonotype came up a few times. The chain is built from TRBV18 and TRBJ2-5; D gene ambiguous. The CDR3 sequence is 16 residues long. Trimming removed 6 bases at V and 2 bases at J, with 19 bases between. In germline, CDR1 is KGHSH, CDR2 LQKENI. CDR3 sequence: CASSHGPRVIQETQYF. For the CDR3, the DNA is TGTGCCAGCTCCCACGGACCAAGGGTAATTCAAGAGACCCAGTACTTC. Filled out from reference TRBV18 and TRBJ2-5, the complete variable domain reads NAGVMQNPRHLVRRRGQEARLRCSPMKGHSHVYWYRQLPEEGLKFMVYLQKENIIDESGMPKERFSAEFPKEGPSILRIQQVVRGDSAAYFCASSHGPRVIQETQYFGPGTRLLVL.

This chain connects TRBV20-1 to TRBJ2-5; 7 bases agree with TRBD2. This CDR3 comprises 15 residues. The germline V gene encodes CDR1 DFQATT and CDR2 SNEGSKA (reference sequence). The V gene end was trimmed by 2 bases and the J gene end by 1 base; junction bases not matched to a gene: 7. The CDR3 sequence is CSARPTRGTQETQYF. DNA of the CDR3: TGCAGTGCTAGACCAACGCGGGGGACCCAAGAGACCCAGTACTTC.

The chain carries TRBV29-1 and TRBJ1-1, with 10 bases fitting TRBD1. The germline CDR1 and CDR2 sequences are SQVTM and ANQGSEA. The CDR3 is made up of 13 amino acids. J lost 4 bases, V lost 6 bases, and 5 bases had no gene match. The CDR3 loop is CSVPDRGVTEAFF. The CDR3 bases are TGCAGCGTCCCGGACAGGGGGGTCACTGAAGCTTTCTTT.

J is TRBJ2-2 and V is TRBV19, with a weak D call TRBD1 (6 bases). This CDR3 has 17 amino acids. The germline V gene encodes CDR1 LNHDA and CDR2 SQIVND (reference sequence). V was cut by 5 bases and J by 7 bases, with 23 bases left in between. CDR3 in amino acids: CASSPANLQGGNGELFF. The CDR3 DNA sequence: TGTGCCAGTAGTCCCGCCAACTTACAGGGTGGGAACGGGGAGCTGTTTTTT.

This clonotype was seen a handful of times. CDR3 coding DNA: TGCGCCAGCAGCTCTTTGGGGGAAACCTACGAGCAGTACTTC. Its translation: CASSSLGETYEQYF. The V gene is TRBV5-1, the J gene TRBJ2-1; D is tentatively TRBD1 or TRBD2 (5 bases each). The end of the DNA is better explained by TRBJ2-7, so the J call may be wrong. This CDR3 has 14 residues. The germline gives CDR1 SGHRS, CDR2 YFSETQ.

The chain recombines TRBV7-2 with TRBJ2-5; D is unresolved. Near its end, the DNA agrees better with TRBJ2-7, so the J call may be wrong. Looked up from germline, CDR1 is SGHTA and CDR2 is FQGNSA. The CDR3 extends over 13 amino acids. The CDR3 spells CASSSSSSYEQYF. In nucleotides, the CDR3 is TGTGCCAGCTCGTCCTCGAGCTCCTACGAGCAGTACTTC.

This clonotype has at least ten counts. J is TRBJ2-7 and V is TRBV20-1; D may be TRBD2 (5 bases). The CDR3 is 12 amino acids. The germline V gene encodes CDR1 DFQATT and CDR2 SNEGSKA (reference sequence). The V and J ends lost 4 bases and 4 bases respectively, with 11 bases between them. Here the CDR3 DNA reads TGCAGTGCTAACGAGGGTCCTTACGAGCAGTACTTC. Protein product: CSANEGPYEQYF.

The chain has TRBV20-1 and TRBJ2-3; D unclear. CDR1 DFQATT and CDR2 SNEGSKA come from the germline V gene (reference sequence). CDR3 size: 11 residues. Trimming removed 6 bases at V and 7 bases at J, with 11 bases between. CDR3 protein: CSAPQRYTQYF. The CDR3 region has the DNA TGCAGTGCCCCCCAGAGGTATACGCAGTATTTT.

The chain links TRBV7-9 to TRBJ1-4; D call uncertain. Trimming cost V 5 bases and J 0 bases, with 16 bases left between them. Germline V gene data show CDR1 as SEHNR and CDR2 as FQNEAQ (reference sequence). This CDR3 comprises 17 residues. The CDR3 protein is CASSPTPGSSTNEKLFF. The DNA of the CDR3 is TGTGCCAGCAGCCCCACCCCCGGCAGCTCAACTAATGAAAAACTGTTTTTT. The full variable domain, in which reference TRBV7-9 and TRBJ1-4 provide the parts outside the CDR3, is DTGVSQNPRHKITKRGQNVTFRCDPISEHNRLYWYRQTLGQGPEFLTYFQNEAQLEKSRLLSDRFSAERPKGSFSTLEIQRTEQGDSAMYLCASSPTPGSSTNEKLFFGSGTQLSVL.

This chain's CDR3 is CASSGQGGIRGYTF. In DNA, the CDR3 is TGTGCCAGCAGTGGACAGGGGGGAATACGGGGCTACACCTTC. The gene calls are TRBV12-3 or TRBV12-4 and TRBJ1-2, with 10 bases lining up with TRBD1. This CDR3 contains 14 residues. With V trimmed by 5 bases and J by 8 bases, 8 bases remained unmatched.

This rearrangement joins TRBV27 to TRBJ2-7, with D maybe TRBD1 (6 bases). Germline V gene lookup returns CDR1 MNHEY and CDR2 SMNVEV (reference sequence). The CDR3 loop spans 15 amino acids. Deletions cut 5 bases from V and 2 bases from J, with 16 bases between. The CDR3 protein is CASSPPQGRAYEQYF. The CDR3 DNA follows: TGTGCCAGCAGTCCCCCACAGGGTAGGGCCTACGAGCAGTACTTC.

V usage is TRBV5-1 and J usage is TRBJ1-1, with D possibly TRBD1 on 5 matching bases. CDR3 size: 15 residues. Germline assignment: CDR1 SGHRS and CDR2 YFSETQ. V was cut by 0 bases and J by 4 bases, with 13 bases left in between. CDR3 in amino acids: CASSLGDGRTTEAFF. The CDR3 DNA sequence: TGCGCCAGCAGCTTGGGGGACGGAAGGACCACTGAAGCTTTCTTT.

The table lists this clonotype with a few counts. The chain combines TRBV27 with TRBJ1-1; 10 bases are shared with TRBD1. This CDR3 spans 15 amino acids. Trimming took 5 bases from V and 5 from J; bases not matched to a gene: 8. Germline loops: CDR1 MNHEY, CDR2 SMNVEV (reference sequence). The chain's CDR3 is CASSAGTGVGTEAFF. Here the CDR3 DNA reads TGTGCCAGCAGTGCCGGGACAGGGGTAGGGACTGAAGCTTTCTTT.

This clonotype was counted a few times. The chain has TRBV15 and TRBJ1-4; D gene unclear. The CDR3 contains 17 residues. CDR1 and CDR2 from the germline V gene are LNHNV and YYDKDF (reference sequence). The V end was cut by 0 bases, the J end by 4 bases, with 15 bases between. The CDR3: CATSRDLVRSSNEKLFF. The CDR3 DNA follows: TGTGCCACCAGCAGAGACTTGGTGCGGTCCAGTAATGAAAAACTGTTTTTT.

This clonotype was observed a single time. The junction departs from germline at one end; a sequencing error may be responsible. The rearrangement joins TRBV20-1 to TRBJ2-3; 7 bases are shared with TRBD2. This CDR3 region has 13 residues. Germline CDR1 and CDR2: DFQATT and SNEGSKA (reference sequence). The CDR3 loop is CSANTGGADTQYF. CDR3 in DNA: TGTAGTGCTAATACGGGGGGAGCAGATACGCAGTATTTT.

DNA of the CDR3: TGTGCCAGCAGCTTAATGGGACTCAACACAGATACGCAGTATTTT. Amino acids: CASSLMGLNTDTQYF. The chain couples TRBV7-2 to TRBJ2-3; tentative D call: TRBD2 (6 bases). The germline V gene has CDR1 SGHTA and CDR2 FQGNSA. The CDR3 runs 15 residues. The V end was cut by 2 bases, the J end by 2 bases, with 11 bases between.

J is TRBJ2-1 and V is TRBV25-1; a weak D match, TRBD2 (5 bases). TRBJ2-7 explains the end of the DNA better; the J call may be wrong. The CDR3 totals 14 residues. The germline V gene encodes CDR1 MGHDK and CDR2 SYGVNS. The CDR3 sequence: CASSASAIRRGQYF. CDR3 coding DNA: TGTGCCAGCAGTGCCTCTGCTATCCGACGGGGGCAGTACTTC.

This clonotype appeared a few times. The chain links TRBV20-1 to TRBJ1-4; no firm D call. The CDR3 runs 13 residues. Germline V gene sequence: CDR1 DFQATT, CDR2 SNEGSKA (reference sequence). CDR3 in amino acids: CSFHLTGNEKLFF. Written as DNA, the CDR3 is TGCAGCTTCCACCTGACGGGTAATGAAAAACTGTTTTTT.

In the case of this clonotype: No DNA is shown, since the ends of the CDR3 on it are uncertain; the CDR3 is the one TCRdb lists. CDR3 loop: CSAEFRQGHYGCTF. The chain uses TRBV29-1 and TRBJ1-2; TRBD1 is taken as the D call from the table, unchecked against the DNA. Per germline, CDR1 SQVTM and CDR2 ANQGSEA. The CDR3 is 14 residues long, counting both termini.

The chain uses TRBV27 and TRBJ2-6, with D hard to call. The CDR3 length is 16 residues. Deletions cut 2 bases from V and 2 bases from J, with 10 bases between. CDR1 and CDR2 from the germline V gene are MNHEY and SMNVEV (reference sequence). DNA for the CDR3: TGTGCCAGCAGTTTAGGAAGGGCCCCTGGGGCCAACGTCCTGACTTTC. Translating gives CASSLGRAPGANVLTF.